The present T cell receptor (beta chain) was sequenced within a study of T-cell memory formation after mild COVID-19. Points on this clonotype: Its antigen is still unknown.

Barcoded TCR alpha and TCR beta cDNA libraries with UMIs came from 5'RACE using constant-segment primers. TCRdb fed the 5' RACE reads into MiXCR, producing one record per CDR3 protein. The table shows some 600,000 distinct CDR3 sequences, with approximately 15% occurring only once. The ends were cut back, 4 bases at V and 2 bases at J, with 16 bases in the middle. The CDR3 has 16 amino acids. The germline V gene encodes CDR1 SGHNT and CDR2 YYREEE (reference sequence). Notes on the study in general: Most CD4+ clones that shrank were in CM and EM, while CD8+ ones turned up in EMRA.

The V gene is TRBV5-4, the J gene TRBJ1-3; tentatively, D is TRBD1 (6 bases). This clonotype was obtained from an adult woman who had mild COVID-19 (a few samples of this study predate the infection). Cell type and time point are not known. The specimen sequenced was PBMCs or a T cell subset sorted from them (not recorded which). The CDR3 region has the DNA TGTGCCAGCAGCCGTGCCTCCGAGGGGGCTGGAAACACCATATATTTT. Translation: CASSRASEGAGNTIYF.